The 30 T cell receptor beta chains in this list originate from one sample, sequenced in a study of post-analysis software for immune sequencing data. Overall study results and limits: TRBV segments more frequent in patients than in controls numbered a few and included TRBV5-6, TRBV5-1 and TRBV20-1.

These TCRs are of unknown antigen specificity. Prepared TCR beta cDNA libraries contained unique molecular identifiers. TCRdb re-analysed the PCR reads in MiXCR, keeping a single row per CDR3 protein. The sample has about 810,000 distinct CDR3 sequences, roughly 58% seen once. The sequenced sample consisted of blood. The origin of the receptors is a girl between 5 and 17 years old with multiple sclerosis.

The genes are TRBV7-2 and TRBJ2-5; tentatively, D is TRBD1 (6 bases). The germline V gene has CDR1 SGHTA and CDR2 FQGNSA. The length of the CDR3 is 15 residues. Trimming left V 5 bases short and J 0 bases short, with 13 bases between. The CDR3 here is CASSPGQLDQETQYF. The CDR3 region has the DNA TGTGCCAGCAGCCCTGGACAGCTAGACCAAGAGACCCAGTACTTC.

This clonotype occurred a few times. V gene TRBV29-1 combines with J gene TRBJ2-5; D is perhaps TRBD1 or TRBD2 (6 bases each). Trimming left V 5 bases short and J 0 bases short, with 16 bases between. The CDR3 has 15 amino acids. CDR1 is SQVTM and CDR2 is ANQGSEA in the germline V gene. The CDR3 loop is CSVSTGTSYQETQYF. The CDR3 nucleotides are TGCAGCGTTAGTACAGGGACTTCGTACCAAGAGACCCAGTACTTC.

This clonotype showed up just a few times. The chain couples TRBV20-1 to TRBJ2-7; D is unresolved. With the DNA end fitting TRBJ2-5 better, the J assignment may be wrong. The CDR3 has 13 amino acids. Germline V gives CDR1 DFQATT, CDR2 SNEGSKA (reference sequence). The CDR3 DNA reads TGCAGTGCTAGAGTCAGCCTCCGGGAGACCCAGTACTTC. Protein sequence: CSARVSLRETQYF.

The V gene is TRBV29-1, the J gene TRBJ2-5, with 7 bases matching TRBD1. Germline assignment: CDR1 SQVTM and CDR2 ANQGSEA. V lost 5 bases, J lost 1 base, and 4 bases stayed unmatched. This CDR3 spans 13 amino acids. CDR3 sequence reads: CSVIDRAQETQYF. The CDR3 DNA is TGCAGCGTTATAGACAGGGCCCAAGAGACCCAGTACTTC.

The chain has TRBV7-9 and TRBJ1-2, with D maybe TRBD1 (6 bases). CDR3 length: 17 residues. Trimming left V 4 bases short and J 4 bases short, with 22 bases between. The V gene's germline CDR1 is SEHNR and CDR2 FQNEAQ (reference sequence). The CDR3 nucleotides are TGTGCCAGCAGCTCGACCAGGATGTGGACAGATCGCTATGGCTACACCTTC. Translation gives CASSSTRMWTDRYGYTF.

This clonotype was seen more than once but under ten times. V gene TRBV15 combines with J gene TRBJ2-6; maybe TRBD1 (5 bases). The germline V gene encodes CDR1 LNHNV and CDR2 YYDKDF (reference sequence). Trimming removed 0 bases from V and 0 bases from J, with 6 bases in between. CDR3 length equals 16 residues. CDR3 nucleotides: TGTGCCACCAGCAGAGAGACAGTCTCTGGGGCCAACGTCCTGACTTTC. Residues: CATSRETVSGANVLTF.

The chain joins TRBV29-1 to TRBJ2-4; D is unclear. CDR1 SQVTM and CDR2 ANQGSEA come from the germline V gene. V lost 4 bases and J lost 0, with 10 bases in between. CDR3 length equals 14 residues. This chain's CDR3 is CSVVTDLAKNIQYF. In nucleotides, the CDR3 is TGCAGCGTTGTAACTGATCTAGCCAAAAACATTCAGTACTTC. Based on the CDR3 plus reference TRBV29-1 and TRBJ2-4, the full variable domain is SAVISQKPSRDICQRGTSLTIQCQVDSQVTMMFWYRQQPGQSLTLIATANQGSEATYESGFVIDKFPISRPNLTFSTLTVSNMSPEDSSIYLCSVVTDLAKNIQYFGAGTRLSVL.

This clonotype was detected a few times. The chain recombines TRBV7-3 with TRBJ2-7, with 10 bases fitting TRBD1. The V gene's germline CDR1 is SGHTA and CDR2 FQGTGA. This CDR3 comprises 15 residues. Unmatched junction bases numbered 10, after V lost 5 bases and J lost 6 bases. The CDR3: CASSPTGTGEGEQYF. For the CDR3, the DNA is TGTGCCAGCAGCCCTACCGGGACAGGGGAAGGCGAGCAGTACTTC.

V usage is TRBV9 and J usage is TRBJ1-2; D gene uncertain. The CDR3 totals 14 residues. Per germline, CDR1 SGDLS and CDR2 YYNGEE. Trimming removed 0 bases from V and 2 bases from J, with 8 bases in between. CDR3 nucleotide sequence: TGTGCCAGCAGCGTAGTTTCGGGAAACTATGGCTACACCTTC. This codes for CASSVVSGNYGYTF.

The gene calls are TRBV11-1 and TRBJ2-1; 9 nucleotides match TRBD2. V lost 5 bases and J lost 8; bases outside the gene matches: 13. This CDR3 spans 16 amino acids. The germline V gene has CDR1 SGHAT and CDR2 FQDESV (reference sequence). Here the CDR3 DNA reads TGTGCCAGCAGCCCAACCGGGACTAGCTCGGGCCATGAGCAGTTCTTC. Residues: CASSPTGTSSGHEQFF.

J is TRBJ2-1 and V is TRBV5-1; the match to TRBD1 covers 7 bases. Germline V gives CDR1 SGHRS, CDR2 YFSETQ. The CDR3 loop spans 13 amino acids. After removal of 2 bases from V and 6 bases from J, the junction contained 2 bases not matched to a gene. The CDR3 coding sequence is TGCGCCAGCAGCTTAGGACAGGTCAATGAGCAGTTCTTC. Its protein is CASSLGQVNEQFF.

The CDR3 loop is CSASQGGLVVNTQYF. The CDR3 DNA reads as TGCAGTGCTAGCCAGGGGGGACTAGTGGTAAATACGCAGTATTTT. This chain connects TRBV20-1 to TRBJ2-3; a possible D gene is TRBD2 (8 bases). The CDR3 contains 15 residues. Germline CDR1 is DFQATT and CDR2 is SNEGSKA (reference sequence). Trimming took off 3 bases at V and 7 bases at J, with 20 bases between the two ends.

The gene calls are TRBV5-6 and TRBJ2-3; D ambiguous. The CDR3 is 13 amino acids. CDR1 is SGHDT, CDR2 YYEEEE, per germline. Between the trimmed V and J ends, which lost 4 bases and 5 bases, there was a span of 11 bases. The CDR3 loop reads CASSPSYGDTQYF. As DNA, the CDR3 is TGTGCCAGCAGCCCGAGCTACGGAGATACGCAGTATTTT.

This clonotype appeared a single time. Here the CDR3 omits its conserved ending phenylalanine or tryptophan, so a read error is the likely source. No DNA is shown, since the ends of the CDR3 on it are uncertain; the CDR3 is the one TCRdb lists. This CDR3 is CTSSHDFYEQYS. This sequence joins TRBV1 and TRBJ2-7. TRBV1 is given as a pseudogene. From its first to its last residue, the CDR3 has 12 amino acids.

The genes are TRBV5-1 and TRBJ1-6; 8 bases map to TRBD1. CDR1 is SGHRS and CDR2 is YFSETQ in the germline V gene. Trimming took 0 bases from V and 11 from J; bases not matched to a gene: 7. The CDR3 has 15 residues. The CDR3 reads CASSLDAGGGPPLHF. CDR3 sequence (DNA): TGCGCCAGCAGCTTGGATGCAGGGGGCGGTCCACCCCTCCACTTT.

This clonotype has a single count. The rearrangement uses TRBV12-3 or TRBV12-4 and TRBJ2-1; 8 bases align to TRBD1. CDR3 size: 16 residues. Unmatched junction bases numbered 7, after V lost 5 bases and J lost 1 base. Here the CDR3 reads CASSRGQGRSYNEQFF. CDR3 DNA sequence: TGTGCCAGCAGTCGCGGACAGGGCCGGTCCTACAATGAGCAGTTCTTC.

In nucleotides, the CDR3 is TGTGCCAGCAGCTCATCGGGGGGACTAGCGGGAGTTGGCGGCATTCAGTACTTC. It yields the protein CASSSSGGLAGVGGIQYF. This chain links TRBV7-9 with TRBJ2-4; 14 nucleotides align to TRBD2. The germline gives CDR1 SEHNR, CDR2 FQNEAQ (reference sequence). The CDR3 consists of 18 residues. Trimming removed 4 bases from V and 9 bases from J; junction bases left unmatched: 14.

As to this clonotype: Mismatch with germline at one junction end may stem from a read error. V is TRBV3-1 and J is TRBJ2-3; D possibly corresponds to TRBD2 (6 bases). The CDR3 has 17 amino acids. Per germline, CDR1 LGHDT and CDR2 YNNKEL (reference sequence). The CDR3 loop reads CASSQEVAGPWADAQYF. CDR3 nucleotide sequence: TGTGCCAGCAGCCAAGAAGTGGCGGGACCATGGGCAGATGCGCAGTATTTT.

The sample holds a few counts of this clonotype. The chain employs TRBV4-2 and TRBJ2-7, with 9 positions matching TRBD2. The DNA end is more similar to TRBJ2-5, so the J call may be wrong. This CDR3 has 14 amino acids. Germline loops: CDR1 LGHNA, CDR2 YNFKEQ. CDR3 DNA sequence: TGTGCCAGCAGCCAAGTTAGCGGGAGTGAGACCCAGTACTTC. This encodes CASSQVSGSETQYF.

V is TRBV20-1 and J is TRBJ2-1, with 10 bases lining up with TRBD1. V gave up 7 bases and J gave up 6 bases; unmatched junction bases: 3. This CDR3 contains 12 residues. Germline CDR1 DFQATT, CDR2 SNEGSKA (reference sequence). CDR3 amino acids: CSGRDRGNEQFF. CDR3 DNA: TGCAGTGGCCGGGACAGGGGCAATGAGCAGTTCTTC.

The V call is TRBV20-1, the J call TRBJ2-5; D uncertain. V lost 6 bases and J 2 bases, leaving 16 bases between the germline ends. CDR1 is DFQATT and CDR2 is SNEGSKA in the germline V gene (reference sequence). The CDR3 sequence is 14 residues long. The DNA of the CDR3 is TGCAGTGCGGACCTTGACCATTTACAAGAGACCCAGTACTTC. Translated: CSADLDHLQETQYF.

This clonotype was seen a handful of times. The chain carries TRBV6-5 and TRBJ2-1, with D perhaps given as TRBD1 or TRBD2 (5 bases each). V was trimmed by 4 bases and J by 1 base, leaving 14 bases between them. The length of the CDR3 is 16 residues. Germline CDR1 and CDR2: MNHEY and SVGAGI. Here the CDR3 DNA reads TGTGCCAGCAGTTCCCACCGGGGCGGGTCCTACAATGAGCAGTTCTTC. Residues: CASSSHRGGSYNEQFF.

The chain combines TRBV11-3 with TRBJ2-5; D is unclear. The DNA matches TRBJ2-7 better at its end, which makes the J call doubtful. Looked up from germline, CDR1 is SGHNT and CDR2 is YENEEA. The CDR3 totals 14 residues. As DNA, the CDR3 is TGTGCCAGCAGCTTCAGGACCAGGCCCTACGAGCAGTACTTC. Protein: CASSFRTRPYEQYF.

V gene TRBV6-6 combines with J gene TRBJ2-5; D is possibly TRBD2 (5 bases). CDR3 length: 13 amino acids. Germline CDR1 reads MNHNY; CDR2 reads SVGAGI (reference sequence). V gave up 6 bases and J gave up 5 bases, with 13 bases separating them. In nucleotides, the CDR3 is TGTGCCAGCAGCCCCACTAGTTCCGAGACCCAGTACTTC. It specifies CASSPTSSETQYF.

The chain joins TRBV25-1 to TRBJ2-1, with D perhaps TRBD1 (6 bases). The CDR3 length is 13 residues. With 6 bases removed from V and 8 bases from J, the gap between germline ends came to 14 bases. Germline CDR1 MGHDK, CDR2 SYGVNS. The CDR3 spells CASRSDSSHEQFF. DNA of the CDR3: TGTGCCAGCAGATCGGACAGTTCCCATGAGCAGTTCTTC.

The chain uses TRBV7-2 and TRBJ2-3; D may be TRBD1 or TRBD2 (5 bases each). The CDR3 consists of 15 residues. Germline CDR1 reads SGHTA; CDR2 reads FQGNSA. V was clipped by 4 bases and J by 6 bases, with 17 bases between them. CDR3 coding DNA: TGTGCCAGCAGCTCCGAAACCAGGGACCCCGATACGCAGTATTTT. Encoded protein: CASSSETRDPDTQYF.

The V and J genes are TRBV5-5 and TRBJ1-1; D call uncertain. V gave up 0 bases and J gave up 8 bases, with 11 bases separating them. Germline values: CDR1 SGHKS, CDR2 YYEKEE (reference sequence). This CDR3 contains 13 residues. In DNA, the CDR3 is TGTGCCAGCAGCTTGGACCCCGCCATGGAAGCTTTCTTT. This sequence encodes CASSLDPAMEAFF.

The rearrangement uses TRBV6-5 and TRBJ2-7; perhaps TRBD1 as D (5 bases). This CDR3 contains 14 residues. The germline V and J ends were trimmed by 0 bases and 3 bases, with 9 bases remaining between them. Germline V gene lookup returns CDR1 MNHEY and CDR2 SVGAGI. The chain's CDR3 is CASSYSAGFYEQYF. CDR3 in DNA: TGTGCCAGCAGTTACTCCGCAGGGTTCTACGAGCAGTACTTC.

Comments on this clonotype: A clone one base away is much larger, so this may be a read error. In DNA form, the CDR3 reads TGTACCAGCAGTGACTCGTTTGGCGGGGGCCATGAGCAGTTCTTC. Encoded protein: CTSSDSFGGGHEQFF. This chain links TRBV6-4 with TRBJ2-1, with D possibly being TRBD2 (7 bases). Germline CDR1 is MRHNA and CDR2 is SNTAGT. This CDR3 has 15 amino acids.

The chain couples TRBV20-1 to TRBJ2-3; D is possibly TRBD2 (6 bases). Trimming shortened V by 3 bases and J by 1 base, and 17 bases separated the two germline ends. The CDR3 contains 16 residues. The germline V gene encodes CDR1 DFQATT and CDR2 SNEGSKA (reference sequence). CDR3 sequence reads: CSASPFAAGGTDTQYF. The CDR3 bases are TGCAGTGCTAGCCCGTTCGCAGCGGGTGGCACAGATACGCAGTATTTT.